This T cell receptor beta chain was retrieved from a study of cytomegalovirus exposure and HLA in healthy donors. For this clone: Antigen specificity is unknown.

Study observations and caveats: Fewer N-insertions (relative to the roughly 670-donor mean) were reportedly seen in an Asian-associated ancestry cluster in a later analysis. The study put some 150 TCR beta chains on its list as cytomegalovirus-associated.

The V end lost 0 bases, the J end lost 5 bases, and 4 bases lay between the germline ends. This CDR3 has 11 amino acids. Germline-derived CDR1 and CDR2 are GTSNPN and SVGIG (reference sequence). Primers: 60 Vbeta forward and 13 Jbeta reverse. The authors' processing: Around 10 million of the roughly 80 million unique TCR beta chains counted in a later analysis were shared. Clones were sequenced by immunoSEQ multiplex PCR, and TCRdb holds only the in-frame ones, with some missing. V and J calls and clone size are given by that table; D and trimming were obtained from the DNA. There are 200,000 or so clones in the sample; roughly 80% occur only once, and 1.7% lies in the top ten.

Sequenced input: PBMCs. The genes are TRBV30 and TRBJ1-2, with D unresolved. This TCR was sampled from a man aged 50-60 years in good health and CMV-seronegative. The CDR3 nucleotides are TGTGCCTGGAGTGTCAGATATGGCTACACCTTC. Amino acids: CAWSVRYGYTF.